The source of this T cell receptor beta chain is a study of lymphopenia after photon versus proton radiotherapy. Remarks on this clone: Its specificity is not known.

Trimming left V 5 bases short and J 9 bases short, with 11 bases between. Germline loops: CDR1 GTSNPN, CDR2 SVGIG (reference sequence). This CDR3 is built from 11 residues. Study conclusions and caveats: Relative stability marked proton patients; photon patients lost diversity and naive cells. In patients who died, overall survival fell as post-nadir TCR diversity dropped more. After the lymphocyte nadir, photon-treated repertoires showed oligoclonal expansion, especially of CD8+ Temra cells.

Only in-frame clones appear in the TCRdb table, and some are missing; sequencing was by immunoSEQ multiplex PCR. The sample contains around 150,000 clones, around 85% of which appear only once. The material was peripheral blood, obtained from a patient treated with photon-based radiotherapy. The V call is TRBV30, the J call TRBJ2-1; D unresolved. The clonotype was recovered from a man aged 45-65 years with gastric cancer. The CDR3: CAWARESEQFF. In DNA, the CDR3 is TGTGCCTGGGCTAGGGAAAGTGAGCAGTTCTTC.